This T cell receptor beta chain was sequenced for a study of blood T cells in healthy people across ages. Ten or more counts support this clonotype. A J-beta primer mix and a sample-barcoded 5' primer were used in a second PCR of roughly 6 to 11 cycles. In TCRdb, the 5' RACE reads were re-called with MiXCR into one record per CDR3 protein. The table has around 790,000 distinct CDR3 sequences, under 45% seen once. V lost 3 bases and J 0 bases, leaving 9 bases between the germline ends. Germline CDR1 SGHTA, CDR2 FQGNSA. CDR3 length equals 15 residues. The material sequenced was blood. This clonotype originated in a man aged 60-69 years in good health. The V and J genes are TRBV7-2 and TRBJ2-1; tentative D call: TRBD2 (6 bases). The CDR3 spells CASSLAGSSYNEQFF. The CDR3 DNA sequence: TGTGCCAGCAGCTTGGCGGGGAGCTCCTACAATGAGCAGTTCTTC.